This T cell receptor beta chain emerged from a study of long-term antiretroviral therapy in people with HIV. General observations from the study: The blood, collected between 2004 and 2017, was possibly taken under older ART regimens.

Worth noting for this clone: What it recognizes is unknown.

Researchers report immunoSEQ v3.0 was run at survey level. The repertoire was sequenced with immunoSEQ multiplex PCR; TCRdb's copy has only in-frame clones and lacks some. The sample gives some 15,000 clones, around nine tenths of which show up once; about 12% is in the top ten. The source of this sequence is a man in his forties or fifties with HIV. The input for sequencing was unsorted PBMCs, taken 0.7 years before starting antiretroviral therapy.

The CDR3 nucleotides read TGTGCCAGTAGTCAGGGGGCTTACACAGATACGCAGTATTTT. Translating it yields CASSQGAYTDTQYF. The V and J genes are TRBV19 and TRBJ2-3, with TRBD1 matching over 8 bases. CDR3 length equals 14 residues. After removal of 5 bases from V and 2 bases from J, the junction contained 3 bases not matched to a gene. Germline assignment: CDR1 LNHDA and CDR2 SQIVND (reference sequence).